These 6 T cell receptor beta chains share one sample of origin, sequenced in a study of Ad26.COV2.S vaccination and SARS-CoV-2 variants. The treatment denotes: some 19 received Ad26.COV2.S at low or high dose, single or two shots; a few received placebo; per-sample allocation not given. Collection of samples fell on day 63 after the first vaccine or placebo injection. TCRdb's copy holds only in-frame clones and misses some; the assay was immunoSEQ multiplex PCR. The sample yields about 440,000 clones, less than 95% seen once. Sequencing used peripheral blood, obtained in a trial of Ad26.COV2.S vaccine versus placebo. Receptors were obtained from a person aged 18-65 years who received the Ad26.COV2.S COVID-19 vaccine or a placebo.

This sequence joins TRBV4-2 and TRBJ2-1, with D unclear. The germline gives CDR1 LGHNA, CDR2 YNFKEQ. CDR3 length: 14 amino acids. The V gene lost 0 bases and the J gene lost 7 bases, with 10 bases spanning the gap. The CDR3 loop reads CASSQEGGLNEQFF. CDR3 coding DNA: TGTGCCAGCAGCCAAGAGGGCGGATTAAATGAGCAGTTCTTC.

The gene calls are TRBV6-6 and TRBJ1-1; TRBD1 matches 7 bases. CDR3 length equals 11 residues. Germline V gene sequence: CDR1 MNHNY, CDR2 SVGAGI (reference sequence). The J segment lost 4 bases and the V segment lost 10 bases, leaving 3 bases of the junction unmatched. The CDR3 DNA is TGTGCCACACAGGGGAGCACTGAAGCTTTCTTT. It is translated as CATQGSTEAFF.

For this clone: This specimen includes other DNA sequences encoding the same CDR3. The CDR3 DNA reads TGTGCCAGCTCACCACCGAGCGGGAGCACAGATACGCAGTATTTT. Translation gives CASSPPSGSTDTQYF. This chain joins TRBV18 and TRBJ2-3, with D possibly being TRBD2 (6 bases). The CDR3 covers 15 residues. Between the trimmed V and J ends, which lost 0 bases and 0 bases, there was a span of 7 bases. Germline-derived CDR1 and CDR2 are KGHSH and LQKENI.

The rearrangement links TRBV9 to TRBJ2-1; 14 bases match TRBD2. V gave up 4 bases and J gave up 9 bases; unmatched junction bases: 9. The CDR3 has 16 residues. In germline, CDR1 is SGDLS, CDR2 YYNGEE. CDR3 sequence (DNA): TGTGCCAGCAGCATGGGACTAGCGGGAGAGGCCGGTGAGCAGTTCTTC. This encodes CASSMGLAGEAGEQFF.

The CDR3 region is CASSQREAARTQYF. CDR3 in DNA: TGTGCCAGCAGCCAGCGGGAGGCGGCACGGACCCAGTACTTC. The V and J genes are TRBV3-1 (or the pseudogene TRBV3-2) and TRBJ2-5; 8 bases fit TRBD2. Germline V CDR1 and CDR2: LGHDT, YNNKEL (reference sequence). Losses at the gene ends were 3 bases for V and 7 bases for J; bases not matched to a gene: 7. This CDR3 comprises 14 residues.

CDR3 protein: CASRELNTDTQYF. Written as DNA, the CDR3 is TGTGCCAGCAGAGAGCTTAACACAGATACGCAGTATTTT. The chain employs TRBV28 and TRBJ2-3, with D unresolved. Per the germline V gene, CDR1 is MDHEN and CDR2 is SYDVKM. The CDR3 spans 13 residues. V was trimmed by 6 bases and J by 2 bases, leaving 9 bases between them.